The entry below describes one TCR beta chain. This entry comes from a study of blood T cell repertoires in COVID-19. On the study more broadly: PBMCs, B-cell-depleted T cells, or T cells were the source of the cDNA or gDNA that made up the material.

CDR1 and CDR2 from the germline V gene are LNHDA and SQIVND (reference sequence). V was clipped by 5 bases and J by 4 bases, with 11 bases between them. The CDR3 totals 13 residues. In the authors' methods: By means of reference gene primer amplification, nucleated cell counts were estimated. Profiling relied on immunoSEQ multiplex PCR, and the TCRdb table lists in-frame clones only, not all of them. That table furnishes V, J and clone size, whereas the DNA furnished D and trimming. The data contain around 58,000 clones, roughly 85% of them singletons. The sequence was collected from a human donor in a cohort sampled during active COVID-19. The V gene is TRBV19, the J gene TRBJ1-1; no clear D gene. Sequencing was done on a sample of peripheral blood. The CDR3 sequence: CASSLELSTEAFF. In DNA, the CDR3 is TGTGCCAGTAGTCTCGAGTTAAGCACTGAAGCTTTCTTT.